This TCR beta chain was sequenced during a study of cytomegalovirus exposure and HLA in healthy donors. Study-wide results and caveats: In vitro assays verified that three CMV-associated chains recognized CMV antigens specifically. TCR association rates varied by HLA locus in a later analysis, with DRB1 highest and HLA-C lowest. The study flagged some 170 TCR beta chains as cytomegalovirus-associated. Based on reports, TCR beta sequences accurately predicted HLA-A and HLA-B alleles for most subjects.

With 60 Vbeta and 13 Jbeta primers, the PCR was carried out. Repertoires were generated with immunoSEQ multiplex PCR, while TCRdb's copy carries only in-frame clones and drops some. The data show roughly 120,000 clones, with under 85% seen just once and over 7.5% held by the top ten. V lost 0 bases and J lost 3, with 15 bases in between. CDR1 is KGHSH, CDR2 LQKENI, per germline. The length of the CDR3 is 17 residues. A remark on this clone: What it binds is unknown.

The sequenced sample was PBMCs. This clonotype was obtained from a man aged 35-49 years in good health and CMV-seronegative. The chain recombines TRBV18 with TRBJ2-1; D unresolved. This CDR3 reads CASSPPSLRGGYNEQFF. The CDR3 bases are TGTGCCAGCTCACCACCCTCCCTCCGCGGCGGCTACAATGAGCAGTTCTTC.